Listed below are T cell receptor beta chains from one sample, sequenced in a study of Ad26.COV2.S vaccination and SARS-CoV-2 variants. Produced via immunoSEQ multiplex PCR; TCRdb's table is partial and in-frame only. This table holds about 440,000 clones, 90% found once. The sequenced sample was peripheral blood, obtained in a trial of Ad26.COV2.S vaccine versus placebo. The receptor set was obtained from a person between 18 and 65 years old who received the Ad26.COV2.S COVID-19 vaccine or a placebo. Each CDR3 is given with its conserved first and last residue. Fields, in order: D gene, clone size, J gene, V gene, CDR3 DNA, CDR3 protein. The D gene is left open where the match is weak. Size tells how often a clone was seen (once, few, many) or the class of an expanded clone, and some rows leave it out.

NA NA TRBJ2-7 TRBV5-1 TGCGCCAGCAGCTTGACAGGCCACCGCGAGCAGTACTTC CASSLTGHREQYF
NA NA TRBJ2-5 TRBV7-2 TGTGCCAGCAGCTTATGGAGGGGGGCAGAGACCCAGTACTTC CASSLWRGAETQYF
NA NA TRBJ1-2 TRBV14 TGTGCCAGCAGCCAAGAGGAGGGGTACAGGGTTGGCTACACCTTC CASSQEEGYRVGYTF
NA once TRBJ2-7 TRBV7-9 TGTGCCAGCAGCTTAGTCCGGGCAGGGGCCTACGAGCAGTACTTC CASSLVRAGAYEQYF
TRBD2 NA TRBJ2-1 TRBV14 TGTGCCAGCAGCGTCGGGGGGGAGGTTGAGCAGTTCTTC CASSVGGEVEQFF
TRBD2 few TRBJ2-5 TRBV7-9 TGTGCCAGCAGCTTAGGAGGGGTTAGCGGGAGGGCCGGTGAGACCCAGTACTTC CASSLGGVSGRAGETQYF
NA NA TRBJ2-2 TRBV9 TGTGCCAGCAGCACCCACACCGGGGAGCTGTTTTTT CASSTHTGELFF
TRBD1 NA TRBJ1-2 TRBV27 TGTGCCAGCAGAGCTACAGGGGGGAACTATGGCTACACCTTC CASRATGGNYGYTF
TRBD2 NA TRBJ2-5 TRBV24-1 TGTGCCACCAGTGATTCAAGACTAGCGGGATTCCAAGAGACCCAGTACTTC CATSDSRLAGFQETQYF
NA NA TRBJ1-1 TRBV28 TGTGCCAGCAGGATGACAGAGCTAATGAACACTGAAGCTTTCTTT CASRMTELMNTEAFF
TRBD2 NA TRBJ2-1 TRBV6-2/TRBV6-3 TGTGCCAGCAGTTTTCCAATCCCCGGGACTAGCGGTTACAATGAGCAGTTCTTC CASSFPIPGTSGYNEQFF
NA once TRBJ1-1 TRBV18 TGTGCCAGCTCACCACTTGGGGCAGGCATGAACACTGAAGCTTTCTTT CASSPLGAGMNTEAFF
NA NA TRBJ2-1 TRBV28 TGTGCCAGCAGTTTTAACAGAAAACAGTTCTTC CASSFNRKQFF
NA NA TRBJ2-2 TRBV5-6 TGTGCCAGCAGCTTGGCACGGGGGTACACCGGGGAGCTGTTTTTT CASSLARGYTGELFF
NA NA TRBJ2-3 TRBV7-9 TGTGCCAGCAGCTTAGTCCAGGGGATTATTAGGACAGATACGCAGTATTTT CASSLVQGIIRTDTQYF
NA few TRBJ2-7 TRBV5-5 TGTGCCAGCAACTCCTTGGAGGGCCAAGGGTACGAGCAGTACTTC CASNSLEGQGYEQYF
TRBD1 NA TRBJ2-7 TRBV27 TGTGCCAGCGCTATCGACGACAGGGAACCCTACGAGCAGTACTTC CASAIDDREPYEQYF
NA NA TRBJ2-2 TRBV6-6 TGTGCCAGCAGAACAGGGCCGAGGGCCACCGGGGAGCTGTTTTTT CASRTGPRATGELFF
NA NA TRBJ2-1 TRBV14 TGTGCCAGCAGCGACCCCGGGAGTAGGCATGAGCAGTTCTTC CASSDPGSRHEQFF
TRBD2 NA TRBJ2-1 TRBV4-2 TGTGCCAGCAGCCTGGTGGGGGGGGAGGCCGCCAATGAGCAGTTCTTC CASSLVGGEAANEQFF
NA NA TRBJ2-7 TRBV24-1 TGTGCCACCAGTGATCAGGGACCCTCCTACGAGCAGTACTTC CATSDQGPSYEQYF
NA NA TRBJ1-5 TRBV6-2/TRBV6-3 TGTGCCAGCAGTTACCCGAGCCCGAATCAGCCCCAGCATTTT CASSYPSPNQPQHF
NA NA TRBJ1-2 TRBV5-6 TGTGCCAGCAGCTTCCGACAGACGGGGGGAAGTGGCTACACCTTC CASSFRQTGGSGYTF
NA NA TRBJ2-5 TRBV11-3 TGTGCCAGCAGCCCAAGACACTCTGGGGGACAAGAGACCCAGTACTTC CASSPRHSGGQETQYF
TRBD1 NA TRBJ1-2 TRBV7-9 TGTGCCAGCAGCTCCTGGGACAGTCTTTATGGCTACACCTTC CASSSWDSLYGYTF
NA once TRBJ2-3 TRBV7-2 TGTGCCAGCAGCCCCTTGGGATTTGCCACAGATACGCAGTATTTT CASSPLGFATDTQYF
TRBD2 NA TRBJ2-1 TRBV4-2 TGTGCCAGCAGCCAAGGGGATCCGGGACTAGCGGGAGCGGGGCAGTTCTTC CASSQGDPGLAGAGQFF
NA NA TRBJ2-7 TRBV27 TGTGCCAGCAGTTTATTGGGGGATGCAGTCTACGAGCAGTACTTC CASSLLGDAVYEQYF
TRBD2 once TRBJ2-5 TRBV7-9 TGTGCCAGCAGCCCCTTACCCGGGACTAGCGGGATGAGGGGGGAGACCCAGTACTTC CASSPLPGTSGMRGETQYF
NA NA TRBJ2-5 TRBV9 TGTGCCAGCAGCCCGAGGATCCAAGAGACCCAGTACTTC CASSPRIQETQYF
NA NA TRBJ2-7 TRBV10-3 TGTGCCATCAGTGTCAACGGAGACTCCTACGAGCAGTACTTC CAISVNGDSYEQYF
NA NA TRBJ1-2 TRBV29-1 TGCAGCGTTGTAGGGGGTACCCATGGCTACACCTTC CSVVGGTHGYTF
NA NA TRBJ2-3 TRBV4-1 TGCGCCAGCAGCCCAGGTGGGACAGCGGGAGTTGACACAGATACGCAGTATTTT CASSPGGTAGVDTDTQYF
NA once TRBJ2-7 TRBV3-1/TRBV3-2 TGTGCCAGCAGCCAAGATATGCGAGGGAGCTCCTACGAGCAGTACTTC CASSQDMRGSSYEQYF
NA NA TRBJ2-2 TRBV7-3 TGTGCCAGCAGCTTAATGTCGACCGGGGAGCTGTTTTTT CASSLMSTGELFF
NA NA TRBJ2-5 TRBV2 TGTGCCAGCAGTGCAGTGGAGACCCAGTACTTC CASSAVETQYF
NA NA TRBJ2-1 TRBV15 TGTGCCACCAGCAGAGGGTTCGGGAGTCGATCCTACAATGAGCAGTTCTTC CATSRGFGSRSYNEQFF
NA NA TRBJ2-7 TRBV5-1 TGCGCCAGCAGCCAAGCGCGGACAGCAGGATACTACGAGCAGTACTTC CASSQARTAGYYEQYF
TRBD1 NA TRBJ2-1 TRBV11-3 TGTGCCAGCAGCTTAGGGGGACAGGGGATGTTCAATGAGCAGTTCTTC CASSLGGQGMFNEQFF
TRBD2 NA TRBJ2-3 TRBV28 TGTGCCAGCAGTGAGTCAGCGGGAGCCACAGATACGCAGTATTTT CASSESAGATDTQYF
NA NA TRBJ2-5 TRBV7-2 TGTGCCAGCAGCTTGTCCGGGACAGAGACCCAGTACTTC CASSLSGTETQYF
TRBD1 NA TRBJ2-3 TRBV9 TGTGCCAGCAGCGTAGAAGACAGGGGTGATACGCAGTATTTT CASSVEDRGDTQYF
NA NA TRBJ1-3 TRBV6-1 TGTGCCAGCAGTGAAACAGGACTAGGCGGAAACACCATATATTTT CASSETGLGGNTIYF
TRBD1 NA TRBJ2-5 TRBV9 TGTGCCAGCAGCGTGGGACAGGGTCTAGAGACCCAGTACTTC CASSVGQGLETQYF
NA NA TRBJ2-7 TRBV7-8 TGTGCCAGCAGCTTATCCGACAGCTACGAGCAGTACTTC CASSLSDSYEQYF
NA NA TRBJ2-3 TRBV20-1 TGCAGTGCTAGTGGCGCCACCCTTTTGCAGTATTTT CSASGATLLQYF
NA once TRBJ1-1 TRBV20-1 TGCAGTGCTTCACCGACGGCTGAAGCTTTCTTT CSASPTAEAFF
NA NA TRBJ1-1 TRBV28 TGTGCCAGCACCCTCATGCAGTGGGGGAACACTGAAGCTTTCTTT CASTLMQWGNTEAFF
NA NA TRBJ1-1 TRBV7-9 TGTGCCAGCAGCTTTCCGGGGGCAGGGAGAGCTTTCTTT CASSFPGAGRAFF
TRBD1 NA TRBJ2-1 TRBV7-9 TGTGCCAGCAGCTCCTCGACAGGGGCGGGAAGCAATGAGCAGTTCTTC CASSSSTGAGSNEQFF
NA NA TRBJ2-7 TRBV30 TGTGCCTGGAGGCTGAACGGCCGACGGAGGGAGCAGTACTTC CAWRLNGRRREQYF
TRBD2 NA TRBJ2-1 TRBV19 TGTGCCAGTAGTCGGCTAGCGGGCTACAATGAGCAGTTCTTC CASSRLAGYNEQFF
NA NA TRBJ2-7 TRBV3-1/TRBV3-2 TGTGCCAGCAGCCAAGACCCCTACAGGGGGGGCAACGAGCAGTACTTC CASSQDPYRGGNEQYF
TRBD1 NA TRBJ2-5 TRBV18 TGTGCCAGCTCAGGGACAGGACGGGAGACCCAGTACTTC CASSGTGRETQYF
TRBD1 NA TRBJ1-3 TRBV18 TGTGCCAGCTCACCCCTGCAGGGGGCGGCTGGAAACACCATATATTTT CASSPLQGAAGNTIYF
NA NA TRBJ1-3 TRBV11-2 TGTGCCAGCAGCTTCCCCGACGGGATACTTAACACCATATATTTT CASSFPDGILNTIYF
NA NA TRBJ2-4 TRBV19 TGTGCCAGTGCAGAGTTTGCCAAAAACATTCAGTACTTC CASAEFAKNIQYF